The 27 T cell receptor beta chains reported below all come from one sample, sequenced in a study of molecular identifiers for immune sequencing clone quantification. TCRdb fed the PCR reads into MiXCR, producing one record per CDR3 protein. Among approximately 630,000 distinct CDR3 sequences listed, around 25% were seen once. Sequenced sample: naive CD8+ T cells from blood, with Jurkat cell RNA spiked in. Subset defined: FACS-sorted CD8+CD4-CCR7+CD45RA+ naive T cells. These receptor sequences come from a human donor in good health. Some libraries in this study had Jurkat cell RNA spiked in.

This chain uses TRBV5-1 with TRBJ1-5, with TRBD1 matching over 8 bases. The CDR3 loop spans 17 amino acids. CDR1 is SGHRS and CDR2 is YFSETQ in the germline V gene. With V trimmed by 0 bases and J by 1 base, 6 bases remained unmatched. This CDR3 is CASSLGSRGPSNQPQHF. CDR3 DNA: TGCGCCAGCAGCTTGGGAAGCAGGGGGCCGAGCAATCAGCCCCAGCATTTT.

V is TRBV28 and J is TRBJ1-5; possible D gene TRBD1, 6 bases. The V and J ends lost 6 bases and 0 bases respectively, with 18 bases between them. CDR1 is MDHEN, CDR2 SYDVKM, per germline. The CDR3 spans 17 residues. The CDR3 sequence: CASRGPGAFNSNQPQHF. DNA for the CDR3: TGTGCCAGCAGAGGGCCAGGGGCTTTTAATAGCAATCAGCCCCAGCATTTT.

This clonotype has at least ten counts. V usage is TRBV29-1 and J usage is TRBJ2-1; 8 bases are a match to TRBD1. The germline V gene encodes CDR1 SQVTM and CDR2 ANQGSEA. J was trimmed by 4 bases and V by 7 bases; bases with no gene match: 3. This CDR3 region has 12 residues. The DNA of the CDR3 is TGCAGCGCCCGGGACAGGTACAATGAGCAGTTCTTC. Protein product: CSARDRYNEQFF.

A word on this clonotype: A clone one base away is much larger, so this may be a read error. This chain uses TRBV11-2 with TRBJ2-1, with D perhaps matching TRBD2 (6 bases). The CDR3 is made up of 15 amino acids. Looked up from germline, CDR1 is SGHAT and CDR2 is FQNNGV. CDR3: CARSLLAGFDNEQFF. Here the CDR3 DNA reads TGTGCCCGCAGCTTATTGGCGGGGTTCGACAATGAGCAGTTCTTC.

The chain combines TRBV19 with TRBJ2-3; D is perhaps TRBD1 or TRBD2 (7 bases each). CDR1 and CDR2 from the germline V gene are LNHDA and SQIVND (reference sequence). CDR3 length equals 15 residues. Trimming shortened V by 5 bases and J by 1 base, and 13 bases separated the two germline ends. As DNA, the CDR3 is TGTGCCAGTAGTCCCAGGGGGGGCCGCACAGATACGCAGTATTTT. This sequence encodes CASSPRGGRTDTQYF.

Turning to this clonotype: This sequence may be a read error, since a much larger clone differs from it by one base. The V call is TRBV5-1, the J call TRBJ2-7; 9 bases align to TRBD1. Germline V gene sequence: CDR1 SGHRS, CDR2 YFSETQ. V gave up 3 bases and J gave up 6 bases; unmatched junction bases: 7. CDR3 length: 14 amino acids. The CDR3 DNA is TGCGCCAGCAGCTCGGGACAGGGTCACTTCGAGCAGTACTTC. Translated: CASSSGQGHFEQYF.

To note about this clonotype: Relative to the germline gene, one junction end is altered; a read error may explain this. The chain couples TRBV29-1 to TRBJ2-7; 8 nucleotides line up with TRBD1. The CDR3 totals 13 residues. CDR1 SQVTM and CDR2 ANQGSEA come from the germline V gene. The chain's CDR3 is CSVKTGDNYERYF. Written as DNA, the CDR3 is TGCAGCGTGAAGACAGGGGACAACTACGAGCGGTACTTC.

This clonotype was counted between two and nine times. The rearrangement uses TRBV6-2 or TRBV6-3 and TRBJ2-2, with 9 bases that match TRBD2. From germline, CDR1 is MNHEY and CDR2 SVGEGT. CDR3 length equals 14 residues. The J segment lost 7 bases and the V segment lost 5 bases, leaving 5 bases of the junction unmatched. This chain's CDR3 is CASSILAGGGELFF. The DNA of the CDR3 is TGTGCCAGCAGTATACTAGCGGGTGGCGGGGAGCTGTTTTTT.

V is TRBV7-6 and J is TRBJ2-3, with 9 bases identical to TRBD2. CDR1 is SGHVS, CDR2 FNYEAQ, per germline. The ends lost 1 base at V and 0 bases at J; junction bases unmatched: 8. This CDR3 region has 18 residues. The CDR3 DNA follows: TGTGCCAGCAGCTTAGTTTGGGCTAGCGGGATGAGCACAGATACGCAGTATTTT. Its protein product is CASSLVWASGMSTDTQYF.

This clonotype was counted at least ten times. The chain couples TRBV5-6 to TRBJ2-7; no clear D gene. CDR3 length: 14 residues. The V end was cut by 4 bases, the J end by 1 base, with 12 bases between. Germline CDR1 and CDR2: SGHDT and YYEEEE. The CDR3 loop is CASSPGFASYEQYF. In nucleotides, the CDR3 is TGTGCCAGCAGCCCCGGATTTGCATCCTACGAGCAGTACTTC.

This clonotype was observed at least ten times. The chain couples TRBV6-2 or TRBV6-3 to TRBJ1-1, with D hard to call. CDR3 length equals 13 residues. CDR1 and CDR2 (germline): MNHEY, SVGEGT. The V and J ends lost 6 bases and 5 bases respectively, with 13 bases between them. CDR3 nucleotide sequence: TGTGCCAGCAGAGAAGGAACCGGGACTGAAGCTTTCTTT. Translating it yields CASREGTGTEAFF.

A word on this clonotype: One end of the junction varies from germline; a read error may be responsible. The V and J genes are TRBV6-4 and TRBJ2-1; D is ambiguous. Germline CDR1 MRHNA, CDR2 SNTAGT. The CDR3 is made up of 13 amino acids. This CDR3 is CAGSDSSVLGQFF. The CDR3 region has the DNA TGTGCCGGCAGTGACTCGAGTGTTCTCGGGCAGTTCTTC.

This chain connects TRBV28 to TRBJ2-7; TRBD1 or TRBD2 may be the D gene (6 bases each). Trimming stripped 3 bases from V and 4 bases from J, with 19 bases between. Germline CDR1 MDHEN, CDR2 SYDVKM. CDR3 length: 16 residues. In nucleotides, the CDR3 is TGTGCCAGCAGTTTTCTCCCAGCGGAGGGGGAATACGAGCAGTACTTC. Translation gives CASSFLPAEGEYEQYF.

The rearrangement joins TRBV19 to TRBJ2-7, with a tentative D call TRBD2 (5 bases). Germline V gene data show CDR1 as LNHDA and CDR2 as SQIVND (reference sequence). This CDR3 has 14 amino acids. Trimming took 5 bases from V and 1 from J, leaving 12 bases between them. Here the CDR3 DNA reads TGTGCCAGTAGTTCCGGGGTGAAGTCCTACGAGCAGTACTTC. Protein product: CASSSGVKSYEQYF.

Turning to this clonotype: At one boundary the junction diverges from the germline segment, which might be a read error. J is TRBJ2-3 and V is TRBV6-4; 7 positions match TRBD2. Germline V gene lookup returns CDR1 MRHNA and CDR2 SNTAGT. The CDR3 runs 15 residues. The CDR3 DNA follows: TGTGTCAGCAGTGACTCTGCGGGAGCCACAGATACGCAGTATTTT. Amino acids: CVSSDSAGATDTQYF.

Turning to this clonotype: The junction shows a germline mismatch at one end, possibly a read error. The V call is TRBV19, the J call TRBJ2-7; D call uncertain. In germline, CDR1 is LNHDA, CDR2 SQIVND (reference sequence). CDR3 size: 19 residues. The CDR3 sequence: CASNRFGATEVGPVYAQYF. CDR3 sequence (DNA): TGTGCCAGTAATCGTTTCGGCGCGACCGAAGTAGGGCCGGTCTACGCGCAGTACTTC.

This clonotype was detected only a few times. CDR3 in amino acids: CASCSWTGADTQYF. The DNA for the CDR3 is TGTGCCAGCTGCTCTTGGACCGGCGCAGATACGCAGTATTTT. The chain has TRBV7-9 and TRBJ2-3; D ambiguous. With 8 bases removed from V and 4 bases from J, the gap between germline ends came to 16 bases. This CDR3 region has 14 residues. The germline CDR1 and CDR2 sequences are SEHNR and FQNEAQ (reference sequence).

This clonotype was detected ten times or more. The CDR3: CSAPGPRSYEQYF. CDR3 bases: TGCAGTGCACCCGGACCCCGTAGCTACGAGCAGTACTTC. This sequence joins TRBV20-1 and TRBJ2-7; no clear D. The CDR3 runs 13 residues. From germline, CDR1 is DFQATT and CDR2 SNEGSKA (reference sequence). Trimming took 6 bases from V and 3 from J, leaving 15 bases between them.

This clonotype was found many times. V usage is TRBV3-1 and J usage is TRBJ2-2, with a weak D call TRBD1 (6 bases). With 1 base removed from V and 5 bases from J, the gap between germline ends came to 11 bases. The CDR3 is 15 residues long. Germline V gene sequence: CDR1 LGHDT, CDR2 YNNKEL (reference sequence). CDR3 bases: TGTGCCAGCAGCCAAGTGGGGGCAGTGACCGGGGAGCTGTTTTTT. Protein: CASSQVGAVTGELFF. The variable domain in full, completed from reference TRBV3-1 and TRBJ2-2, reads DTAVSQTPKYLVTQMGNDKSIKCEQNLGHDTMYWYKQDSKKFLKIMFSYNNKELIINETVPNRFSPKSPDKAHLNLHINSLELGDSAVYFCASSQVGAVTGELFFGEGSRLTVL.

The chain recombines TRBV5-8 with TRBJ1-4; 7 bases match TRBD1. The J segment lost 3 bases and the V segment lost 3 bases, leaving 8 bases of the junction unmatched. The germline CDR1 and CDR2 sequences are SGHTS and YDEGEE. The CDR3 has 16 amino acids. CDR3 protein: CASSSTGVTANEKLFF. The DNA of the CDR3 is TGTGCCAGCAGCTCTACAGGGGTTACTGCTAATGAAAAACTGTTTTTT. Supplemented by reference TRBV5-8 and TRBJ1-4, the full variable domain reads EAGVTQSPTHLIKTRGQQATLRCSPISGHTSVYWYQQALGLGLQFLLWYDEGEERNRGNFPPRFSGRQFPNYSSELNVNALELEDSALYLCASSSTGVTANEKLFFGSGTQLSVL.

This clonotype was counted a few times. The chain is built from TRBV19 and TRBJ1-5, with 11 bases aligning to TRBD1. V dropped 5 bases and J dropped 5; count of bases not matched to a gene: 5. CDR1 and CDR2 from the germline V gene are LNHDA and SQIVND (reference sequence). The CDR3 contains 15 residues. CDR3 sequence reads: CASSVPDRGHQPQHF. In DNA form, the CDR3 reads TGTGCCAGTAGTGTGCCGGACAGGGGGCATCAGCCCCAGCATTTT.

A word on this clonotype: A much larger clone sits a single nucleotide away, making a read error possible. The rearrangement links TRBV24-1 to TRBJ2-7; D gene unclear. The CDR3 runs 11 residues. Germline assignment: CDR1 KGHDR and CDR2 SFDVKD. Trimming removed 3 bases at V and 2 bases at J, with 1 base between. The DNA of the CDR3 is TGTGCCACCAGTGATCCCTACGAGCAGTACTTC. It is translated as CATSDPYEQYF.

There are many counts of this clonotype. The chain employs TRBV5-1 and TRBJ2-7; D not resolved. The CDR3 totals 14 residues. From germline, CDR1 is SGHRS and CDR2 YFSETQ. V lost 0 bases to trimming and J lost 5 bases, with 12 bases between them. The CDR3 nucleotides are TGCGCCAGCAGCTTGGTAAGCCATGGGGACGAGCAGTACTTC. Its protein product is CASSLVSHGDEQYF.

The chain recombines TRBV4-1 with TRBJ2-3; TRBD2 might be the D (6 bases). The CDR3 length is 17 residues. The ends were cut back, 3 bases at V and 0 bases at J, with 16 bases in the middle. The V gene's germline CDR1 is MGHRA and CDR2 YSYEKL. This chain's CDR3 is CASSQARGSLSTDTQYF. CDR3 in DNA: TGCGCCAGCAGCCAGGCCCGGGGGTCCCTCAGCACAGATACGCAGTATTTT.

This clonotype was found many times. The V gene is TRBV5-5, the J gene TRBJ1-1, with no clear D. Trimming took 4 bases from V and 1 from J, leaving 8 bases between them. CDR1 and CDR2 from the germline V gene are SGHKS and YYEKEE (reference sequence). The CDR3 totals 13 residues. Written as DNA, the CDR3 is TGTGCCAGCAGCCATGAAACGAACACTGAAGCTTTCTTT. Its translation is CASSHETNTEAFF. The variable domain in full, with the rest retrieved from reference TRBV5-5 and TRBJ1-1, is DAGVTQSPTHLIKTRGQQVTLRCSPISGHKSVSWYQQVLGQGPQFIFQYYEKEERGRGNFPDRFSARQFPNYSSELNVNALLLGDSALYLCASSHETNTEAFFGQGTRLTVV.

This rearrangement joins TRBV27 to TRBJ2-3; D gene unclear. Germline CDR1 MNHEY, CDR2 SMNVEV (reference sequence). The CDR3 loop spans 14 amino acids. V was shortened by 6 bases and J by 2 bases, with 12 bases between the two germline ends. The CDR3, as DNA: TGTGCCAGCAGCTTGGCAGATACCACAGATACGCAGTATTTT. It yields the protein CASSLADTTDTQYF.

This clonotype was counted a few times. The J gene is TRBJ1-1, the V gene TRBV24-1; TRBD1 might be the D (5 bases). Germline V gene data show CDR1 as KGHDR and CDR2 as SFDVKD. The V gene lost 7 bases and the J gene lost 2 bases, with 10 bases spanning the gap. The length of the CDR3 is 13 residues. The chain's CDR3 is CATSQGSNTEAFF. CDR3 DNA sequence: TGTGCCACCAGCCAGGGATCCAACACTGAAGCTTTCTTT.